The present T cell receptor beta chain was sequenced within a study of blood T cell repertoires in COVID-19. Seattle enrolled patients during active infection and tracked them longitudinally. The protocol was immunoSEQ multiplex PCR, while the TCRdb copy is restricted to in-frame clones and leaves out a portion. Of roughly 180,000 clones listed, 70% to 90% were seen once; the top ten hold around 5%. Per germline, CDR1 SGHTA and CDR2 FQGNSA. The CDR3 consists of 13 residues. The V gene lost 1 base and the J gene lost 5 bases, with 8 bases spanning the gap. Sequences were obtained from peripheral blood. This clonotype was sampled from a woman between 45 and 65 years old with COVID-19, enrolled during active disease. The rearrangement uses TRBV7-2 and TRBJ1-1; D ambiguous. CDR3 in amino acids: CASSLVSATEAFF. In DNA, the CDR3 is TGTGCCAGCAGCTTAGTTAGTGCTACTGAAGCTTTCTTT. The full variable domain, completed using reference TRBV7-2 and TRBJ1-1, is GAGVSQSPSNKVTEKGKDVELRCDPISGHTALYWYRQSLGQGLEFLIYFQGNSAPDKSGLPSDRFSAERTGGSVSTLTIQRTQQEDSAVYLCASSLVSATEAFFGQGTRLTVV.